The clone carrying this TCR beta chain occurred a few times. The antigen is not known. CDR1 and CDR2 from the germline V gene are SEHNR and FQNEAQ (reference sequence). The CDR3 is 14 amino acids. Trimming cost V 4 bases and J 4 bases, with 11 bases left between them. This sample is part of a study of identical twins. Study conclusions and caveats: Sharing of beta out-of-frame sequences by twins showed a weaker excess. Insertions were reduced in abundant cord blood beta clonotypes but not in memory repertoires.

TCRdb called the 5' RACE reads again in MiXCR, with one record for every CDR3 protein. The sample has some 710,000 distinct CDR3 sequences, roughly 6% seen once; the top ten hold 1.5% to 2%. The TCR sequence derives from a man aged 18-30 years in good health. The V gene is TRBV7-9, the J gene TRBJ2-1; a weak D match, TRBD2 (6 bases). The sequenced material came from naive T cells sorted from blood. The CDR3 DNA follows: TGTGCCAGCAGCTCCCTCGGGGGTTACAATGAGCAGTTCTTC. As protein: CASSSLGGYNEQFF.